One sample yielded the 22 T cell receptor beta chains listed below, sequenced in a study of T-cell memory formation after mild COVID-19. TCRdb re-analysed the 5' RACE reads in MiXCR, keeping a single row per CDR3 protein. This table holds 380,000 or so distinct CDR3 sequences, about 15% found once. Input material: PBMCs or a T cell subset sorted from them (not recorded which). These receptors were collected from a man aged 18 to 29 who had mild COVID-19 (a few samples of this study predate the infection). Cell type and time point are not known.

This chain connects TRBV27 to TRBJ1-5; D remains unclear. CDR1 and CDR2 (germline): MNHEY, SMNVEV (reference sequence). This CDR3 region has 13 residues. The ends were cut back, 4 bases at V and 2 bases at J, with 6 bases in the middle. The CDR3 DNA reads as TGTGCCAGCAGTTGGGGAGGCAATCAGCCCCAGCATTTT. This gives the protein CASSWGGNQPQHF.

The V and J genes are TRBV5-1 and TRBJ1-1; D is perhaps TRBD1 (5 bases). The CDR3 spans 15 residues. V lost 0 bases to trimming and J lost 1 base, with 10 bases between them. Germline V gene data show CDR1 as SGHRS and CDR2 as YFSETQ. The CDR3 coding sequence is TGCGCCAGCAGCTTGGGATTAGGACAGAACACTGAAGCTTTCTTT. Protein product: CASSLGLGQNTEAFF.

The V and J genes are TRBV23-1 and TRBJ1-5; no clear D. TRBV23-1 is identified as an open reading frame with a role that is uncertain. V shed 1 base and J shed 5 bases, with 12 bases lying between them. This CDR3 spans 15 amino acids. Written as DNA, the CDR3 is TGCGCCAGCAGTCAATTATGGGGATCCCATCAGCCCCAGCATTTT. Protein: CASSQLWGSHQPQHF.

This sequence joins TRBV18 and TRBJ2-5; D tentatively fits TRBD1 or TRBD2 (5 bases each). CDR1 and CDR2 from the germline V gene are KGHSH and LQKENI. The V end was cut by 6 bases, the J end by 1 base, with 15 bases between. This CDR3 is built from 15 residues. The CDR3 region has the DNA TGTGCCAGCTCCGGGGCAAGGTCGGGCCAAGAGACCCAGTACTTC. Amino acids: CASSGARSGQETQYF.

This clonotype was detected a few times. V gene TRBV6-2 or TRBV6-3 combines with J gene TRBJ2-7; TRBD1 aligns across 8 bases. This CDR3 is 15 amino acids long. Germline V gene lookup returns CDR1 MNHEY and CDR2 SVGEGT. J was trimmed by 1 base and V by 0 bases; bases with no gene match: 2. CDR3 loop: CASSYSTGASYEQYF. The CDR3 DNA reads TGTGCCAGCAGTTACTCGACAGGGGCGTCCTACGAGCAGTACTTC.

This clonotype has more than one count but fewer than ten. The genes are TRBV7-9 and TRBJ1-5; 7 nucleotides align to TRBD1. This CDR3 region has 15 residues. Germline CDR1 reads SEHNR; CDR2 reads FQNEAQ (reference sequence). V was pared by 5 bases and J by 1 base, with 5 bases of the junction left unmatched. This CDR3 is CASSKGTESNQPQHF. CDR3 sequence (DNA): TGTGCCAGCAGCAAAGGGACAGAAAGCAATCAGCCCCAGCATTTT.

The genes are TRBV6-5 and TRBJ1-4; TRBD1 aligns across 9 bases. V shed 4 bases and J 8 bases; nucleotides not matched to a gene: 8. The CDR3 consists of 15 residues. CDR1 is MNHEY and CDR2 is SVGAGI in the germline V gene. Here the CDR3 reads CASSSGTGREEKLFF. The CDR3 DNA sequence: TGTGCCAGCAGTTCCGGGACAGGGCGAGAGGAAAAACTGTTTTTT.

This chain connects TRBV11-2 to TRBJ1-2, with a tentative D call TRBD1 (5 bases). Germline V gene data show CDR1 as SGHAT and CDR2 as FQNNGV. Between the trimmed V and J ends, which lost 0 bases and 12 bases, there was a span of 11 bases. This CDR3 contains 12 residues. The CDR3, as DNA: TGTGCCAGCAGCTTAGAGAGGCAGGGTAACACCTTC. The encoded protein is CASSLERQGNTF.

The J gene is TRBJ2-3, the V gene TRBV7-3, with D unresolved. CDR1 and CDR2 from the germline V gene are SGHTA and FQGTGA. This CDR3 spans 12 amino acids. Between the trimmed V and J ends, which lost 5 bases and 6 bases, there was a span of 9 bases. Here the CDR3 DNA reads TGTGCCAGCAGCCTTCCCCGCGATACGCAGTATTTT. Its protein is CASSLPRDTQYF.

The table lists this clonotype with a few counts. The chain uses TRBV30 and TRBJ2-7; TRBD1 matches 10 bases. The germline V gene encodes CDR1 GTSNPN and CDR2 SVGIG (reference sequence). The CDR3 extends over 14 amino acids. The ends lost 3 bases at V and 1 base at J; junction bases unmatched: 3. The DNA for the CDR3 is TGTGCCTGGAGCCGGGACAGGGGTTCCTACGAGCAGTACTTC. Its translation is CAWSRDRGSYEQYF. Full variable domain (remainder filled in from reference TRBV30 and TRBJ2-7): SQTIHQWPATLVQPVGSPLSLECTVEGTSNPNLYWYRQAAGRGLQLLFYSVGIGQISSEVPQNLSASRPQDRQFILSSKKLLLSDSGFYLCAWSRDRGSYEQYFGPGTRLTVT.

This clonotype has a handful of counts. CDR3 residues: CASSVDSYEQYF. The CDR3 DNA follows: TGCGCCAGCAGCGTGGACTCCTACGAGCAGTACTTC. The V call is TRBV5-1, the J call TRBJ2-7; no clear D. Trimming cost V 4 bases and J 0 bases, with 5 bases left between them. Germline assignment: CDR1 SGHRS and CDR2 YFSETQ. The CDR3 spans 12 residues.

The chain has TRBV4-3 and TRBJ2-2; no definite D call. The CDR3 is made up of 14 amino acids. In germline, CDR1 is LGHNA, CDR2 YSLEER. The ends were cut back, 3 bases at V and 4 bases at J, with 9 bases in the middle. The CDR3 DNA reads TGCGCCAGCAGCCATCCTACGAGCACCGGGGAGCTGTTTTTT. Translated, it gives CASSHPTSTGELFF.

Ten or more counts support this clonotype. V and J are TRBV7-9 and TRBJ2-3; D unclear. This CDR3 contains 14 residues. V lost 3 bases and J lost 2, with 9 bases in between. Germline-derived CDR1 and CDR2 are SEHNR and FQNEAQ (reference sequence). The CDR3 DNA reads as TGTGCCAGCAGCTTCGAAGGCTTCACAGATACGCAGTATTTT. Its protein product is CASSFEGFTDTQYF.

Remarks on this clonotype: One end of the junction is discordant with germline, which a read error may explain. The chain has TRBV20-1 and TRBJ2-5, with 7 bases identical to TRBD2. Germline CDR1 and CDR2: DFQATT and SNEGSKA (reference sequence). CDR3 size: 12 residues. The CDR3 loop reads CAPMASGETQYF. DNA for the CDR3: TGTGCCCCAATGGCTAGCGGAGAGACCCAGTACTTC.

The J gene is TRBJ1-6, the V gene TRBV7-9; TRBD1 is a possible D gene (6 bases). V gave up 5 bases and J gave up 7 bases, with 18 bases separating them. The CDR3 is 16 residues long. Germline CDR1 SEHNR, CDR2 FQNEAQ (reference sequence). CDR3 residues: CASSHTGRAWNSPLHF. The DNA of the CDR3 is TGTGCCAGCAGCCATACAGGGAGAGCTTGGAATTCACCCCTCCACTTT. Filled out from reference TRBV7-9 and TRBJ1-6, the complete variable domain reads DTGVSQNPRHKITKRGQNVTFRCDPISEHNRLYWYRQTLGQGPEFLTYFQNEAQLEKSRLLSDRFSAERPKGSFSTLEIQRTEQGDSAMYLCASSHTGRAWNSPLHFGNGTRLTVT.

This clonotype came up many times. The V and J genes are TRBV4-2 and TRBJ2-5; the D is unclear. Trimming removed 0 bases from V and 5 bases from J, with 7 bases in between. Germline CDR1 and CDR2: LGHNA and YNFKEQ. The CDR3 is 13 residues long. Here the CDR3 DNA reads TGTGCCAGCAGCCAAGACGGACGGGAGACCCAGTACTTC. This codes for CASSQDGRETQYF.

In DNA form, the CDR3 reads TGTGCCAGCAGCCAAGAGGCCCAGGCGGGGGGTCTGGATACGCAGTATTTT. Its translation: CASSQEAQAGGLDTQYF. V usage is TRBV4-2 and J usage is TRBJ2-3; 8 nucleotides agree with TRBD2. This CDR3 comprises 17 residues. CDR1 and CDR2 (germline): LGHNA, YNFKEQ. V trimming: 0 bases; J trimming: 6 bases; junction bases outside the gene matches: 11.

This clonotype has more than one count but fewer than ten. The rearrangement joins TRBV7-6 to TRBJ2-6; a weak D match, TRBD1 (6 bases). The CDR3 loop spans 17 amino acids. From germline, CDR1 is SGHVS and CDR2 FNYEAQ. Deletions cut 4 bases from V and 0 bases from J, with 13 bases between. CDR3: CASSYWTDSSGANVLTF. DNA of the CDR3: TGTGCCAGCAGCTACTGGACAGATAGCTCTGGGGCCAACGTCCTGACTTTC.

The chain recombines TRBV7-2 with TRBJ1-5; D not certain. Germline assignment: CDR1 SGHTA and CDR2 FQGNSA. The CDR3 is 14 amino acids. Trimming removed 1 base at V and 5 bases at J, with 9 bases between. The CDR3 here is CASSLGHRDQPQHF. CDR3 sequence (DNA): TGTGCCAGCAGCTTAGGACACAGAGATCAGCCCCAGCATTTT.

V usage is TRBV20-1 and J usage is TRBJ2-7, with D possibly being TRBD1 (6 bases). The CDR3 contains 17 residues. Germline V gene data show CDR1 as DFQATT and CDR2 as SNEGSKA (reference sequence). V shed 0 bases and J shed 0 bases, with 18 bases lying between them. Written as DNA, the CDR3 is TGCAGTGCTAGAGATGGGACACTTAAGTTGAGCTCCTACGAGCAGTACTTC. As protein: CSARDGTLKLSSYEQYF.

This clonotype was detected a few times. The CDR3, as DNA: TGTGCCAGCACCCTGGGGGGGGCGGGGGGCATCCCTGCCGGCGAGACCCAGTACTTC. Encoded protein: CASTLGGAGGIPAGETQYF. This chain links TRBV5-4 with TRBJ2-5, with 8 bases lining up with TRBD2. V was pared by 6 bases and J by 5 bases, with 24 bases of the junction left unmatched. From germline, CDR1 is SGHNT and CDR2 YYREEE (reference sequence). The length of the CDR3 is 19 residues.

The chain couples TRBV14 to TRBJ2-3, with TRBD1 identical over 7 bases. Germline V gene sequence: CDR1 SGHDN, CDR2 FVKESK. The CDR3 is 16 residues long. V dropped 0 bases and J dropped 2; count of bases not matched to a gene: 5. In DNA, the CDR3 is TGTGCCAGCAGCCAAGACAGGGGGTCCTCCACAGATACGCAGTATTTT. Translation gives CASSQDRGSSTDTQYF.